This T cell receptor beta chain was captured by sequencing in a study of CD8 T cells in ankylosing spondylitis. Study conclusions and caveats: Blood from ankylosing spondylitis patients appeared to carry a characteristic roughly 8-variant TCR beta motif. From matched ankylosing spondylitis synovial fluid, disease-linked clones were reportedly recovered at significantly enriched levels. Previously reported in reactive arthritis synovial fluid and blood were some of the motif variants.

This clonotype was detected a few times. Its antigen is currently unknown. A single record per CDR3 protein comes from TCRdb applying MiXCR to the 5' RACE reads. This repertoire shows under 200,000 distinct CDR3 sequences, roughly 13% found once; its top ten account for roughly 11%. Trimming removed 4 bases from V and 1 base from J; junction bases left unmatched: 6. The CDR3 runs to 16 residues. Looked up from germline, CDR1 is SGHRS and CDR2 is YFSETQ. The sequencing input was blood, either unsorted or a sorted T cell fraction (not recorded which). The chain links TRBV5-1 to TRBJ2-5, with 11 bases matching TRBD2. The TCR was taken from a female donor with ankylosing spondylitis or in good health (not recorded which). CDR3 bases: TGCGCCAGCAGCCTGGGGACTAGCGGTTTCCAAGAGACCCAGTACTTC. It codes for CASSLGTSGFQETQYF.